This is a list of T cell receptor beta chains from one sample in a study of cytomegalovirus exposure and HLA in healthy donors. The data were produced by immunoSEQ multiplex PCR, yet TCRdb's version contains in-frame clones alone and is incomplete. The sample has around 170,000 clones; 81% are singletons. The sequencing sample was made of PBMCs. The receptor source for this set is a man in his fifties in good health and CMV-seronegative. The CDR3 runs from the conserved cysteine through the conserved F or W. The D gene is left open where the match is weak. Clone size is given for some rows only: seen once, a few or many times, or a class if the clone is expanded.

clone size	V gene	CDR3 length	D gene	J gene	CDR3 protein	CDR3 DNA
NA	TRBV2	16	NA	TRBJ1-5	CASSGGEWVGNQPQHF	TGTGCCAGCAGTGGCGGGGAATGGGTGGGCAATCAGCCCCAGCATTTT
NA	TRBV9	13	NA	TRBJ1-2	CASSEQGFHGYTF	TGTGCCAGCAGCGAACAGGGTTTTCATGGCTACACCTTC
NA	TRBV6-5	14	TRBD2	TRBJ2-7	CASSLSGGSYEQYF	TGTGCCAGCAGCCTTTCGGGGGGATCCTACGAGCAGTACTTC
NA	TRBV7-9	18	NA	TRBJ1-5	CASSQVGQKNPIDQPQHF	TGTGCCAGCAGCCAAGTCGGACAGAAAAATCCCATCGATCAGCCCCAGCATTTT
NA	TRBV9	17	NA	TRBJ2-3	CASSVGRVHPSTDTQYF	TGTGCCAGCAGCGTGGGCAGGGTACATCCTAGCACAGATACGCAGTATTTT
NA	TRBV2	15	NA	TRBJ1-5	CASSEVPRGNQPQHF	TGTGCCAGCAGTGAGGTTCCCCGGGGCAATCAGCCCCAGCATTTT
NA	TRBV7-6	13	NA	TRBJ2-1	CASSLAGGNEQFF	TGTGCCAGCAGCTTAGCGGGGGGAAATGAGCAGTTCTTC
NA	TRBV18	11	NA	TRBJ1-1	CASSPEQGAFF	TGTGCCAGCTCACCAGAGCAGGGAGCTTTCTTT
NA	TRBV19	14	NA	TRBJ2-3	CASLVLISTDTQYF	TGTGCTTCTCTCGTACTGATTAGCACAGATACGCAGTATTTT
NA	TRBV5-8	15	NA	TRBJ1-5	CASSLAAAPNQPQHF	TGTGCCAGCAGCTTGGCCGCGGCTCCCAATCAGCCCCAGCATTTT
few	TRBV7-2	14	TRBD2	TRBJ2-1	CASSSGGTINEQFF	TGTGCCAGCAGCTCGGGCGGGACTATCAATGAGCAGTTCTTC
NA	TRBV7-2	16	NA	TRBJ1-2	CASSLGSAGFNYGYTF	TGTGCCAGCAGCTTAGGGTCGGCAGGGTTTAACTATGGCTACACCTTC